The source of this T cell receptor (beta chain) is a study of CD8+ T cells in alopecia areata. Treatment here: oral pan-JAK inhibitor, 5-10 mg twice daily. As the sequencing template, cDNA was produced by extracting RNA and reverse transcribing it. Assay: immunoSEQ multiplex PCR; the TCRdb copy retains only in-frame clones and omits some. The sample yields roughly 92,000 clones, just over 70% seen once. Trimming at V came to 6 bases and at J to 2 bases, leaving 8 bases not matched to a gene. The CDR3 consists of 16 residues. CDR1 MRHNA and CDR2 SNTAGT come from the germline V gene. The starting material was CD8+ T cells sorted from blood, obtained at approximately week 42, from a patient treated with tofacitinib. This receptor was identified in a human donor with alopecia areata. The rearrangement links TRBV6-4 to TRBJ2-3, with 10 nucleotides matching TRBD2. The CDR3 here is CASSHLAGEATDTQYF. CDR3 DNA: TGTGCCAGCAGCCACCTAGCGGGGGAAGCCACAGATACGCAGTATTTT.